The 9 T cell receptor beta chains listed next were all sequenced from one sample in a study of blood T cells in healthy people across ages. Using a J-beta primer mix together with a sample-barcoded 5' primer, a second PCR was run for roughly 7 to 12 cycles. TCRdb analysed the 5' RACE reads with MiXCR anew, one entry per CDR3 protein. The profile shows 780,000 or so distinct CDR3 sequences, 56% of them singletons. The specimen sequenced was blood. Receptors were obtained from a man aged 40-55 years in good health.

The genes are TRBV2 and TRBJ2-5; 8 bases are shared with TRBD1. Per the germline V gene, CDR1 is SNHLY and CDR2 is FYNNEI. After removal of 4 bases from V and 5 bases from J, the junction contained 3 bases not matched to a gene. CDR3 size: 13 residues. In DNA, the CDR3 is TGTGCCAGCAGTGTGGACAGGGTGGAGACCCAGTACTTC. Translation: CASSVDRVETQYF.

This clonotype has a single count. The J gene is TRBJ1-2, the V gene TRBV29-1; 9 nucleotides line up with TRBD1. Per the germline V gene, CDR1 is SQVTM and CDR2 is ANQGSEA. This CDR3 spans 12 amino acids. The V segment lost 4 bases and the J segment 5 bases; nucleotides outside the gene matches: 2. DNA for the CDR3: TGCAGCGTTGGGGGGACAGGGTATGGCTACACCTTC. Translating gives CSVGGTGYGYTF.

In this sample, this clonotype turned up a few times. The J gene is TRBJ2-5, the V gene TRBV5-1; 7 nucleotides align to TRBD2. The CDR3 runs 14 residues. V gave up 4 bases and J gave up 3 bases; unmatched junction bases: 6. Germline V gene data show CDR1 as SGHRS and CDR2 as YFSETQ. CDR3 in DNA: TGCGCCAGCAGCAAACCCGGGACTAAAGAGACCCAGTACTTC. This gives the protein CASSKPGTKETQYF. Drawing the rest from reference TRBV5-1 and TRBJ2-5, the complete variable domain is KAGVTQTPRYLIKTRGQQVTLSCSPISGHRSVSWYQQTPGQGLQFLFEYFSETQRNKGNFPGRFSGRQFSNSRSEMNVSTLELGDSALYLCASSKPGTKETQYFGPGTRLLVL.

The V and J genes are TRBV7-6 and TRBJ1-2, with D uncertain. With 1 base removed from V and 7 bases from J, the gap between germline ends came to 16 bases. The germline gives CDR1 SGHVS, CDR2 FNYEAQ. The CDR3 totals 15 residues. CDR3 region: CASSLEVTSSGGYTF. The CDR3 bases are TGTGCCAGCAGCTTAGAAGTCACGTCCTCTGGTGGCTACACCTTC.

The chain recombines TRBV6-5 with TRBJ1-5, with D perhaps matching TRBD1 (5 bases). Trimming shortened V by 4 bases and J by 4 bases, and 11 bases separated the two germline ends. The CDR3 totals 14 residues. Looked up from germline, CDR1 is MNHEY and CDR2 is SVGAGI. The CDR3 bases are TGTGCCAGCAGTTCGGGAGGGGCGAATCAGCCCCAGCATTTT. Encoded protein: CASSSGGANQPQHF.

This clonotype was observed once. The rearrangement links TRBV5-1 to TRBJ1-1; tentative D call: TRBD1 (5 bases). From germline, CDR1 is SGHRS and CDR2 YFSETQ. The CDR3 sequence is 14 residues long. Trimming pared 4 bases from V and 2 bases from J, leaving 12 bases between. DNA of the CDR3: TGCGCCAGCAGCCACGGGACCGCCAACACTGAAGCTTTCTTT. Translated: CASSHGTANTEAFF.

This clonotype has only a few counts. The chain carries TRBV10-3 and TRBJ2-3; D ambiguous. The CDR3 has 14 amino acids. Germline V gene data show CDR1 as ENHRY and CDR2 as SYGVKD. V was shortened by 0 bases and J by 0 bases, with 4 bases between the two germline ends. The CDR3: CAISESASTDTQYF. For the CDR3, the DNA is TGTGCCATCAGTGAGTCGGCTAGCACAGATACGCAGTATTTT.

V is TRBV7-2 and J is TRBJ1-1, with D perhaps matching TRBD1 (6 bases). The germline CDR1 and CDR2 sequences are SGHTA and FQGNSA. V shed 1 base and J shed 7 bases, with 19 bases lying between them. There are 16 residues in the CDR3. Here the CDR3 reads CASSLVGGAQGNEAFF. The DNA of the CDR3 is TGTGCCAGCAGCTTAGTTGGGGGGGCGCAGGGAAATGAAGCTTTCTTT.

The chain employs TRBV5-1 and TRBJ2-3, with unresolved D. The CDR3 contains 15 residues. V lost 0 bases, J lost 2 bases, and 10 bases lay in between. Germline V gives CDR1 SGHRS, CDR2 YFSETQ. The CDR3 loop reads CASSLVGIYTDTQYF. CDR3 DNA: TGCGCCAGCAGCTTGGTTGGGATCTACACAGATACGCAGTATTTT.